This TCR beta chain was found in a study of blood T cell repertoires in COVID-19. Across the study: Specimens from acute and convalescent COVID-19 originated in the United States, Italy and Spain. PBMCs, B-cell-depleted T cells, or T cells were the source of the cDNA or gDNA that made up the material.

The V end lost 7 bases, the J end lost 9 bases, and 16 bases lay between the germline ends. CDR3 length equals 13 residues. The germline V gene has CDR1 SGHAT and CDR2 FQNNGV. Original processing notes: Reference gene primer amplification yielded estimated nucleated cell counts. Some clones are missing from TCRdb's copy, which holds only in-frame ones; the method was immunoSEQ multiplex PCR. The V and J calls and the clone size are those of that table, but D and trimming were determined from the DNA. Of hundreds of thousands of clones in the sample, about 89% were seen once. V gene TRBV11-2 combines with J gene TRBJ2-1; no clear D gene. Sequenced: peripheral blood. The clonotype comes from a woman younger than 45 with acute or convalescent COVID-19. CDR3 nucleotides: TGTGCCAGCACCCACCGTTTCCAGATTGAGCAGTTCTTC. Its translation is CASTHRFQIEQFF.